The 11 T cell receptor beta chains in this list originate from one sample, sequenced in a study of blood T cells in healthy people across ages. It was with a sample-barcoded 5' primer and a J-beta primer mix that a second PCR of about 6 to 12 cycles was run. A single record per CDR3 protein comes from TCRdb applying MiXCR to the 5' RACE reads. The repertoire includes roughly 1.5 million distinct CDR3 sequences, approximately 39% of them detected once, and about 3.8% sits in the top ten. The sequenced sample was blood. The receptors were sampled from a young woman in good health.

With regard to this clonotype: A much larger clonotype is one base distant, so this may be a read error. This sequence joins TRBV6-5 and TRBJ1-4, with D hard to call. The CDR3 extends over 13 amino acids. Per germline, CDR1 MNHEY and CDR2 SVGAGI. In nucleotides, the CDR3 is TGTGCCAGCCAGAGGAGTTATAATGATAAACTGTTTTTT. Translated, it gives CASQRSYNDKLFF.

In its sample, this clonotype was seen once. The gene calls are TRBV7-9 and TRBJ2-2; no clear D. The CDR3 totals 15 residues. Germline CDR1 is SEHNR and CDR2 is FQNEAQ (reference sequence). Between the trimmed V and J ends, which lost 5 bases and 4 bases, there was a span of 14 bases. Here the CDR3 reads CASSQTGPFTGELFF. CDR3 nucleotide sequence: TGTGCCAGCAGCCAGACCGGACCGTTCACCGGGGAGCTGTTTTTT. The variable domain in full, with the rest retrieved from reference TRBV7-9 and TRBJ2-2, is DTGVSQNPRHKITKRGQNVTFRCDPISEHNRLYWYRQTLGQGPEFLTYFQNEAQLEKSRLLSDRFSAERPKGSFSTLEIQRTEQGDSAMYLCASSQTGPFTGELFFGEGSRLTVL.

This chain connects TRBV7-9 to TRBJ1-6, with D possibly matching TRBD1 (6 bases). The V end was cut by 5 bases, the J end by 7 bases, with 15 bases between. Germline CDR1 is SEHNR and CDR2 is FQNEAQ (reference sequence). There are 15 residues in the CDR3. This CDR3 is CASSHGGARNSPLHF. CDR3 DNA sequence: TGTGCCAGCAGCCATGGGGGGGCGAGGAATTCACCCCTCCACTTT. The whole variable domain, filled in from reference TRBV7-9 and TRBJ1-6, reads DTGVSQNPRHKITKRGQNVTFRCDPISEHNRLYWYRQTLGQGPEFLTYFQNEAQLEKSRLLSDRFSAERPKGSFSTLEIQRTEQGDSAMYLCASSHGGARNSPLHFGNGTRLTVT.

This clonotype came up once. V is TRBV25-1 and J is TRBJ2-7; 7 bases match TRBD1. V lost 1 base to trimming and J lost 7 bases; unmatched junction nucleotides: 10. Germline V lookup: CDR1 MGHDK, CDR2 SYGVNS. The CDR3 has 15 residues. The CDR3 bases are TGTGCCAGCAGTGAATTCGGGACAGCTTACAATGAGCAGTACTTC. Translation gives CASSEFGTAYNEQYF.

The V and J genes are TRBV12-3 or TRBV12-4 and TRBJ2-1; 7 nucleotides match TRBD2. V gave up 8 bases and J gave up 5 bases; unmatched junction bases: 15. CDR3 length equals 16 residues. CDR3 coding DNA: TGTGCCAGCCTGCCCGCAATGGGGGGGTGGGACAATGAGCAGTTCTTC. As protein: CASLPAMGGWDNEQFF.

The chain recombines TRBV4-1 with TRBJ1-2; D remains ambiguous. Germline V gene data show CDR1 as MGHRA and CDR2 as YSYEKL. The length of the CDR3 is 13 residues. V lost 2 bases to trimming and J lost 5 bases, with 9 bases between them. CDR3 bases: TGCGCCAGCAGCCAAACCTCGGGGTATGGCTACACCTTC. It translates to CASSQTSGYGYTF.

This clonotype was observed a handful of times. The chain carries TRBV6-5 and TRBJ1-1, with 7 bases aligning to TRBD1. This CDR3 contains 13 residues. After removal of 5 bases from V and 5 bases from J, the junction contained 5 bases not matched to a gene. Germline CDR1 is MNHEY and CDR2 is SVGAGI. The CDR3 is CASSAGGITEAFF. The CDR3 nucleotides are TGTGCCAGCAGTGCAGGGGGAATTACTGAAGCTTTCTTT.

V gene TRBV11-2 combines with J gene TRBJ2-1, with D uncertain. Germline values: CDR1 SGHAT, CDR2 FQNNGV. This CDR3 contains 15 residues. With 3 bases removed from V and 0 bases from J, the gap between germline ends came to 9 bases. The CDR3 nucleotides are TGTGCCAGCAGCTTTACTCGCGACTCCTACAATGAGCAGTTCTTC. This codes for CASSFTRDSYNEQFF.

There are a few counts of this clonotype. The chain recombines TRBV4-2 with TRBJ2-1; no reliable D call. The V end lost 2 bases, the J end lost 0 bases, and 11 bases lay between the germline ends. CDR3 length equals 16 residues. Germline CDR1 reads LGHNA; CDR2 reads YNFKEQ. Written as DNA, the CDR3 is TGTGCCAGCAGCCAATACACCGAAAGCTCCTACAATGAGCAGTTCTTC. Protein product: CASSQYTESSYNEQFF.

The genes are TRBV20-1 and TRBJ1-2; D gene unclear. This CDR3 is built from 8 residues. Germline CDR1 is DFQATT and CDR2 is SNEGSKA (reference sequence). Here the CDR3 DNA reads TGCAAAACGGATGGCTACACCTTC. As protein: CKTDGYTF.

V usage is TRBV4-2 and J usage is TRBJ1-1; D possibly corresponds to TRBD1 (6 bases). Germline V gene data show CDR1 as LGHNA and CDR2 as YNFKEQ. The CDR3 is made up of 15 amino acids. The V end was cut by 0 bases, the J end by 5 bases, with 13 bases between. CDR3 sequence: CASSQEGRGGTEAFF. In DNA, the CDR3 is TGTGCCAGCAGCCAAGAAGGCAGGGGCGGGACTGAAGCTTTCTTT.